The next 20 T cell receptor beta chains were all read from a single sample in a study of TIL therapy for anti-PD-1-resistant metastatic lung cancer. This was the immunoSEQ v3 assay. The protocol was immunoSEQ multiplex PCR, while the TCRdb copy is restricted to in-frame clones and leaves out a portion. This sample has some 2,000 clones; over 80% occur once, and the top ten carry about 8%. Time point reported: pre-treatment sample, taken before nivolumab and TIL therapy. Pleural nodules or supraclavicular lymph nodes made up most of the excised metastases sampled. The specimen was tumor tissue, collected at baseline. The source is a person aged 30 to 80 with non-small cell lung cancer.

The rearrangement links TRBV7-3 to TRBJ2-5; 7 nucleotides line up with TRBD1. Trimming removed 5 bases from V and 2 bases from J; junction bases left unmatched: 5. CDR3 length: 14 residues. CDR1 and CDR2 from the germline V gene are SGHTA and FQGTGA. DNA of the CDR3: TGTGCCAGCAGCCCCAAGGGACAGCAAGAGACCCAGTACTTC. Translating it yields CASSPKGQQETQYF.

The chain is built from TRBV27 and TRBJ1-4, with D unclear. The CDR3 sequence is 15 residues long. Deletions cut 7 bases from V and 5 bases from J, with 17 bases between. CDR1 and CDR2 from the germline V gene are MNHEY and SMNVEV (reference sequence). CDR3 protein: CASTWDLGKNEKLFF. As DNA, the CDR3 is TGTGCCAGCACTTGGGATTTAGGCAAGAATGAAAAACTGTTTTTT.

V gene TRBV9 combines with J gene TRBJ2-2; 9 nucleotides align to TRBD1. The CDR3 covers 17 residues. J lost 2 bases, V lost 0 bases, and 5 bases had no gene match. Germline values: CDR1 SGDLS, CDR2 YYNGEE. The CDR3 bases are TGTGCCAGCAGCGTAGCTAGGGACAGGGTAAACACCGGGGAGCTGTTTTTT. This gives the protein CASSVARDRVNTGELFF.

This rearrangement joins TRBV2 to TRBJ2-1, with 8 positions matching TRBD1. CDR3 length equals 14 residues. CDR1 is SNHLY, CDR2 FYNNEI, per germline. Unmatched junction bases numbered 9, after V lost 6 bases and J lost 8 bases. CDR3: CASSETGVGDEQFF. The CDR3 DNA reads as TGTGCCAGCAGCGAGACAGGGGTTGGAGATGAGCAGTTCTTC. Looking up the rest from reference TRBV2 and TRBJ2-1 gives the full variable domain: EPEVTQTPSHQVTQMGQEVILRCVPISNHLYFYWYRQILGQKVEFLVSFYNNEISEKSEIFDDQFSVERPDGSNFTLKIRSTKLEDSAMYFCASSETGVGDEQFFGPGTRLTVL.

This clone came up a few times. This chain uses TRBV7-6 with TRBJ1-3; D gene unclear. Germline V lookup: CDR1 SGHVS, CDR2 FNYEAQ. Trimming removed 1 base at V and 6 bases at J, with 4 bases between. This CDR3 contains 12 residues. The CDR3 sequence is CASSLDINTIYF. CDR3 coding DNA: TGTGCCAGCAGCTTAGACATAAACACCATATATTTT.

The chain couples TRBV9 to TRBJ2-2, with D hard to call. Germline V gene data show CDR1 as SGDLS and CDR2 as YYNGEE. V was clipped by 3 bases and J by 5 bases, with 8 bases between them. The CDR3 extends over 13 amino acids. The CDR3 DNA follows: TGTGCCAGCAGCGCCCGCAGTACCGGGGAGCTGTTTTTT. Protein: CASSARSTGELFF.

The CDR3 region is CASSSGRTSNTGELFF. The CDR3 DNA reads as TGTGCCAGCAGCTCGGGACGGACATCGAACACCGGGGAGCTGTTTTTT. V is TRBV5-8 and J is TRBJ2-2, with D perhaps matching TRBD1 or TRBD2 (5 bases each). This CDR3 is built from 16 residues. V was cut by 3 bases and J by 0 bases, with 12 bases left in between. Germline loops: CDR1 SGHTS, CDR2 YDEGEE.

The V gene is TRBV5-1, the J gene TRBJ2-7; D unresolved. Trimming cost V 2 bases and J 3 bases, with 6 bases left between them. The length of the CDR3 is 12 residues. CDR1 and CDR2 from the germline V gene are SGHRS and YFSETQ. The CDR3 loop is CASSFDFYEQYF. The CDR3 DNA sequence: TGCGCCAGCAGCTTCGACTTCTACGAGCAGTACTTC.

This chain uses TRBV7-8 with TRBJ2-7, with D unresolved. Germline lookup yields CDR1 SGHVS and CDR2 FQNEAQ. Trimming removed 0 bases from V and 8 bases from J, with 5 bases in between. This CDR3 contains 11 residues. CDR3 sequence reads: CASSLANKQYF. In DNA form, the CDR3 reads TGTGCCAGCAGCTTAGCTAACAAGCAGTACTTC.

The chain employs TRBV30 and TRBJ2-7; a weak D match, TRBD1 (7 bases). V lost 3 bases and J lost 4, with 13 bases in between. This CDR3 comprises 13 residues. Germline values: CDR1 GTSNPN, CDR2 SVGIG (reference sequence). CDR3 sequence reads: CAWRRDRVYEQYF. In DNA form, the CDR3 reads TGTGCCTGGAGGCGGGACAGAGTTTACGAGCAGTACTTC.

This clone was observed a single time. An end of the junction differs from the germline gene, which may be a read error. Other DNA variants within this sample encode the same CDR3. J is TRBJ2-7 and V is TRBV19; possible D gene TRBD2, 6 bases. The CDR3 runs 15 residues. CDR1 and CDR2 (germline): LNHDA, SQIVND (reference sequence). The CDR3 region has the DNA TGTGCCAGTAGTGCCCAGAGGGGCGGGAACTACGAGCAGTATTTC. Translation gives CASSAQRGGNYEQYF.

The chain has TRBV18 and TRBJ1-4; D unclear. The germline V gene has CDR1 KGHSH and CDR2 LQKENI. CDR3 length: 12 residues. The V end was cut by 2 bases, the J end by 7 bases, with 5 bases between. The CDR3 region has the DNA TGTGCCAGCTCACCAGGACTTGAAAAACTGTTTTTT. Its protein is CASSPGLEKLFF. The variable domain in full, completed from reference TRBV18 and TRBJ1-4, reads NAGVMQNPRHLVRRRGQEARLRCSPMKGHSHVYWYRQLPEEGLKFMVYLQKENIIDESGMPKERFSAEFPKEGPSILRIQQVVRGDSAAYFCASSPGLEKLFFGSGTQLSVL.

The chain carries TRBV6-6 and TRBJ1-5; D unresolved. CDR1 is MNHNY and CDR2 is SVGAGI in the germline V gene (reference sequence). Trimming removed 2 bases from V and 1 base from J, with 9 bases in between. The CDR3 contains 15 residues. The CDR3 DNA follows: TGTGCCAGCAGTTACCGACCATTGAGCAATCAGCCCCAGCATTTT. It codes for CASSYRPLSNQPQHF.

The CDR3 coding sequence is TGCGCCAGCATACCGAGCGGGAGGGCCGGGGAGTCCGGGGAGCTGTTTTTT. It specifies CASIPSGRAGESGELFF. The V and J genes are TRBV5-1 and TRBJ2-2; 10 bases match TRBD2. V was clipped by 6 bases and J by 6 bases; unmatched bases: 14. Germline values: CDR1 SGHRS, CDR2 YFSETQ. The CDR3 consists of 17 residues.

This chain joins TRBV4-2 and TRBJ2-7, with TRBD1 matching 7 bases. Germline V gene data show CDR1 as LGHNA and CDR2 as YNFKEQ. The CDR3 loop spans 16 amino acids. The junction had 12 bases not matched to a gene; V was cut back by 4 bases and J by 3 bases. CDR3 sequence (DNA): TGTGCCAGCAGCCCCACGTCCTGGGACAGCAGCTACGAGCAGTACTTC. This encodes CASSPTSWDSSYEQYF.

V usage is TRBV11-2 and J usage is TRBJ2-2; the D is unclear. Germline V gives CDR1 SGHAT, CDR2 FQNNGV. V dropped 5 bases and J dropped 7 bases, with 11 bases sitting between them. This CDR3 has 13 residues. CDR3 sequence (DNA): TGTGCCAGCAGCCCCGGGCAGAACGGGGAGCTGTTTTTT. This encodes CASSPGQNGELFF.

This clone was counted once. The chain recombines TRBV29-1 with TRBJ1-1; 10 bases are shared with TRBD1. V lost 5 bases to trimming and J lost 3 bases; unmatched junction nucleotides: 9. This CDR3 has 15 residues. Germline CDR1 SQVTM, CDR2 ANQGSEA. The CDR3 region is CSVPNTGQGYTEAFF. CDR3 nucleotide sequence: TGCAGCGTTCCAAATACGGGACAGGGGTACACTGAAGCTTTCTTT.

The chain uses TRBV11-3 and TRBJ2-5; 9 positions match TRBD2. The V segment lost 5 bases and the J segment 1 base; nucleotides outside the gene matches: 8. From germline, CDR1 is SGHNT and CDR2 YENEEA. The CDR3 covers 16 residues. CDR3 in amino acids: CASSPGSGSFQETQYF. For the CDR3, the DNA is TGTGCCAGCAGCCCTGGTAGCGGGAGTTTCCAAGAGACCCAGTACTTC.

This clone appeared a few times. The genes are TRBV7-9 and TRBJ1-4; 10 nucleotides line up with TRBD1. Germline assignment: CDR1 SEHNR and CDR2 FQNEAQ (reference sequence). The CDR3 runs 16 residues. V lost 6 bases and J lost 8; bases outside the gene matches: 12. The CDR3 loop reads CASRPEDRGHKEKLFF. For the CDR3, the DNA is TGTGCCAGCAGACCGGAAGACAGGGGGCATAAGGAAAAACTGTTTTTT.

The chain is built from TRBV7-6 and TRBJ1-2, with a weak D call TRBD1 (6 bases). The germline V and J ends were trimmed by 1 base and 8 bases, with 14 bases remaining between them. The CDR3 has 14 amino acids. The germline CDR1 and CDR2 sequences are SGHVS and FNYEAQ. The CDR3 nucleotides read TGTGCCAGCAGCTTAGTCGGGGGCGCGGAAGGCTACACCTTC. Its protein product is CASSLVGGAEGYTF.